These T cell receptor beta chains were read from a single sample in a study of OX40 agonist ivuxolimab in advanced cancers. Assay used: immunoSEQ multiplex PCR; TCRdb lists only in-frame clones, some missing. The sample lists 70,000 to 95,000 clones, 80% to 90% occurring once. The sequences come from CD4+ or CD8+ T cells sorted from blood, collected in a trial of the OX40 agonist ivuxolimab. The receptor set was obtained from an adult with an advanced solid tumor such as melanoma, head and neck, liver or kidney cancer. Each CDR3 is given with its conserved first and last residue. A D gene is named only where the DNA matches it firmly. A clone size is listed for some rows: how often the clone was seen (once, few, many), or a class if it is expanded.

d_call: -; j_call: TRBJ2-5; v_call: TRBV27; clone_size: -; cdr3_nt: TGTGCCAGCAGTCCCCGACGAGACTCGTGGGAGACCCAGTACTTC; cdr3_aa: CASSPRRDSWETQYF
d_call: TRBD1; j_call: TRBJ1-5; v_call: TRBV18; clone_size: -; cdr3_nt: TGTGCCAGCTCACCACGGCAGGGGGACAGCAATCAGCCCCAGCATTTT; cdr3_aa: CASSPRQGDSNQPQHF
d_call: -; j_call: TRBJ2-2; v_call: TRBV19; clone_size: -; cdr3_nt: TGTGCCAGTAAGGAATTGACCGTGGGCCGGGAGCTGTTTTTT; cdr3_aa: CASKELTVGRELFF
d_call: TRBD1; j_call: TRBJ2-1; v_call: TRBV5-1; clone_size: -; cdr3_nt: TGCGCCAGCCAAAGAAGAGGACAGGGGGGAATTAATGAGCAGTTCTTC; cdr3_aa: CASQRRGQGGINEQFF
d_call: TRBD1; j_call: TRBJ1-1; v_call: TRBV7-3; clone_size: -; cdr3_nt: TGTGCCAGCAGCTTTAGGACAGGGGAGAACACTGAAGCTTTCTTT; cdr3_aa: CASSFRTGENTEAFF
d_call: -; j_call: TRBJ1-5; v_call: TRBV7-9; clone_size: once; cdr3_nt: TGTGCCAGCAGCTTAGTAGGGGAAGGCAATCAGCCCCAGCATTTT; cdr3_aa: CASSLVGEGNQPQHF
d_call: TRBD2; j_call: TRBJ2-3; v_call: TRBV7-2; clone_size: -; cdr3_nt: TGTGCCAGCAGCGGGCGGGGGGATACGCAGTATTTT; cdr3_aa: CASSGRGDTQYF
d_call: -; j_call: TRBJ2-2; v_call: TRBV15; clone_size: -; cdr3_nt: TGTGCCACCAGCAGAGATGTAGCCGGGACCGGGGAGCTGTTTTTT; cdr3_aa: CATSRDVAGTGELFF
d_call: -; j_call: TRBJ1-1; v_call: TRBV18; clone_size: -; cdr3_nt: TGTGCCAGCTCACCACTGGATAGTGAAGCTTTCTTT; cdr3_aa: CASSPLDSEAFF
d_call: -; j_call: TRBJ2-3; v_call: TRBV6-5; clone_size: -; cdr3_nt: TGTGCCAGCAGTAGGGGCCTCACCACAGATACGCAGTATTTT; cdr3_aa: CASSRGLTTDTQYF
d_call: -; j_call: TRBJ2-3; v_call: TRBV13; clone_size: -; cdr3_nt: TGTGCCAGCAGCTTACTAGCTAGCCCCACAGATACGCAGTATTTT; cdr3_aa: CASSLLASPTDTQYF
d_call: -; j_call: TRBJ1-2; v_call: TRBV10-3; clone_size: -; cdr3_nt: TGTGCCATCAGTGGGGGGGGGCCCTATGGCTACACCTTC; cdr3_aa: CAISGGGPYGYTF
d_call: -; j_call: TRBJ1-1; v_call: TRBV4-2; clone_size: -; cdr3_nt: TGTGCCAGCAGCCGACTCGACGGGAACACTGAAGCTTTCTTT; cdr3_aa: CASSRLDGNTEAFF
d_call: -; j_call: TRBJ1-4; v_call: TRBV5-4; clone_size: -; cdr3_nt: TGTGCCAGCAGCTTGGGGGTTCTTGATGAAAAACTGTTTTTT; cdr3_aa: CASSLGVLDEKLFF
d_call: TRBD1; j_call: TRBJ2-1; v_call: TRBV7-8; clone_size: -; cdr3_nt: TGTGCCAGCAGCTTCAGGACAGGGATAAACAATGAGCAGTTCTTC; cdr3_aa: CASSFRTGINNEQFF
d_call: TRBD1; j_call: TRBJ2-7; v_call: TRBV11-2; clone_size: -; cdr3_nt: TGTGCCAGCAGCCTCGACAGGGGACTCGACGAGCAGTACTTC; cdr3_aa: CASSLDRGLDEQYF
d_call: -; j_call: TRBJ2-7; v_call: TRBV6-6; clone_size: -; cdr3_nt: TGTGCCGTCGCGTGGGCCTCGAGGGACGAGCAGTACTTC; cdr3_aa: CAVAWASRDEQYF
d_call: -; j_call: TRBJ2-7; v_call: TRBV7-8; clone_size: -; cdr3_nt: TGTGCCAGCAGCTTACAGGTCCGTTCCTACGAGCAGTACTTC; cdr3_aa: CASSLQVRSYEQYF
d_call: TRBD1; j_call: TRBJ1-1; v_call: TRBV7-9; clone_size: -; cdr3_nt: TGTGCCAGCAGCGCCACCCTTCCAGGGGGGACTGAAGCTTTCTTT; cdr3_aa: CASSATLPGGTEAFF
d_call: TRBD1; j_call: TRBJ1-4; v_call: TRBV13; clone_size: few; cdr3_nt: TGTGCCAGCAGCCTAAGGACAGGGGGCTTCGAAAAACTGTTTTTT; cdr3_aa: CASSLRTGGFEKLFF
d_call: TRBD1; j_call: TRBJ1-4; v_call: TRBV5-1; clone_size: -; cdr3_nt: TGCGCCAGCAGCTTGGGGACAGGGGGAACAACAACTAATGAAAAACTGTTTTTT; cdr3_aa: CASSLGTGGTTTNEKLFF
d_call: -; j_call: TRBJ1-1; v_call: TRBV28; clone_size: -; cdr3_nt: TGTGCCAGCACAATGGGGGGGGGTCACACTGAAGCTTTCTTT; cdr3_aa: CASTMGGGHTEAFF
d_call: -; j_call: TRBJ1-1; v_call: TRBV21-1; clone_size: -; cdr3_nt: TGTGCCAGCAGCAAGGGGGATACTGAAGCTTTCTTT; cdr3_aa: CASSKGDTEAFF
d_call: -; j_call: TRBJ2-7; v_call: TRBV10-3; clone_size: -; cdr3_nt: TGTGCCATCAGTGAGTCTTTTACTCGCTCCTACGAGCAGTACTTC; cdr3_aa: CAISESFTRSYEQYF
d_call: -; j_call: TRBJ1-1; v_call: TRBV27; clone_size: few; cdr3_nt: TGTGCCAGCAGTTTATATCCCCCTAGGGGCGTGGGTACTGAAGCTTTCTTT; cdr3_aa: CASSLYPPRGVGTEAFF
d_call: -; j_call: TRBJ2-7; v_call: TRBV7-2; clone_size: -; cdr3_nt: TGTGCCAGCAGCCTAGAGGTCCAATACGAGCAGTACTTC; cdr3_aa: CASSLEVQYEQYF
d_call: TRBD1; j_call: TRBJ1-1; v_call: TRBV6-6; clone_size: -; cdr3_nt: TGTGCCAGCAGTACGACAGGGGCCAAAAGGGCAGCTTTCTTT; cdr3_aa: CASSTTGAKRAAFF
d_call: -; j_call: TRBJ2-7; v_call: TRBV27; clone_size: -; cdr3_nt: TGTGCCAGCGGTCCTAATGCCCGGGGAAACGAGCAGTACTTC; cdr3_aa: CASGPNARGNEQYF
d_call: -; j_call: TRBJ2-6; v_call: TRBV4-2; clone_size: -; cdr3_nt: TGTGCCAGCAGCCAAGATATAACGAGGGCCGGGGCCAACGTCCTGACTTTC; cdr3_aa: CASSQDITRAGANVLTF
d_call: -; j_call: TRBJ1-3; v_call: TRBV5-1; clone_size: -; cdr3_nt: TGCGCCAGCAGCCTTCGACACGGTACCTCTGGAAACACCATATATTTT; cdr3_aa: CASSLRHGTSGNTIYF
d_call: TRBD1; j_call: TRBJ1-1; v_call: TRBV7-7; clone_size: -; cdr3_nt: TGTGCCAGCAGCGCCTGGACAGGGGACACTGAAGCTTTCTTT; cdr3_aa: CASSAWTGDTEAFF
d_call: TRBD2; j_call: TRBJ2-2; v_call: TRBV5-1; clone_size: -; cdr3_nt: TGCGCCAGCAGCTTGTTGGACGGGAGGGACGGGGAGCTGTTTTTT; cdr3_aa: CASSLLDGRDGELFF
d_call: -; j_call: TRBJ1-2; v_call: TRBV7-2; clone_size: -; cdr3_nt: TGTGCCAGCAGCTCCCCTAACTATGGCTACACCTTC; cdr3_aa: CASSSPNYGYTF
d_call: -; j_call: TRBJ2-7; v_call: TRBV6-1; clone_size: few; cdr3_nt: TGTGCCAGCAGTGAAGCGTGGGCGGGCTACGAGCAGTACTTC; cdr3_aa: CASSEAWAGYEQYF
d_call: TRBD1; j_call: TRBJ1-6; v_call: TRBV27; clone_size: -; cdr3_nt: TGTGCCAGCAGTTTATACCGCGTACGGGACAGTAACTCCTATAATTCACCCCTCCACTTT; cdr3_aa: CASSLYRVRDSNSYNSPLHF
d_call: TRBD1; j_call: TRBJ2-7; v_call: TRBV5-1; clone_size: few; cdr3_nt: TGCGCCAGCAGCTCGCAGGGGGTACGCGAGCAGTACTTC; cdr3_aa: CASSSQGVREQYF
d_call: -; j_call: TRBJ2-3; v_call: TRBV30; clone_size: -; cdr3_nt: TGTGCCTGGAGCCCCCCGTGGGATAGGACAGATACGCAGTATTTT; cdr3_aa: CAWSPPWDRTDTQYF
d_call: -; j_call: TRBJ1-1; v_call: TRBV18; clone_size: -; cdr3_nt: TGTGCCAGCTCACCACCCGGCAGGGGCTACACTGAAGCTTTCTTT; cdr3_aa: CASSPPGRGYTEAFF
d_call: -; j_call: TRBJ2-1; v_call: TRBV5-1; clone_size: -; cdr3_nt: TGCGCCAGCAGCTTGAAGGCAGCCCTACGGTCTGGCTATGAGCAGTTCTTC; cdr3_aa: CASSLKAALRSGYEQFF
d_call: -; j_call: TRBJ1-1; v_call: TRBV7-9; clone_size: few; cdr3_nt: TGTGCCAGCAGCCCGTCGGGGAGAGACACTGAAGCTTTCTTT; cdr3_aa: CASSPSGRDTEAFF
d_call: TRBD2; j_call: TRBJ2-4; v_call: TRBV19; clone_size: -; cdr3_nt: TGTGCCAGTAGTGCGCTAGCGGGGATGGGGGGAAACATTCAGTACTTC; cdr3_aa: CASSALAGMGGNIQYF
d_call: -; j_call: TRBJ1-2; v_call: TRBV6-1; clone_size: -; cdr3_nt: TGTGCCAGCAGTCTTACGACTTATGGCTACACCTTC; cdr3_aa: CASSLTTYGYTF
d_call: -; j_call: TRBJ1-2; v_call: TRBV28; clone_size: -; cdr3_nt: TGTGCCAGCAGTCTTCCGGGCCAGGGGCTTTATGGCTACACCTTC; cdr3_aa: CASSLPGQGLYGYTF
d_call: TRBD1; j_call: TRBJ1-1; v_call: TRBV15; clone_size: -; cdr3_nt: TGTGCCACCAGCAGAGATCGACAGGGCGAGAGAGCTTTCTTT; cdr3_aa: CATSRDRQGERAFF
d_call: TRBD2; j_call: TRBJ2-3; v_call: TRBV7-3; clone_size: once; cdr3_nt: TGTGCCAGCAGCTTAGCGGGAGTGGACACAGATACGCAGTATTTT; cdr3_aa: CASSLAGVDTDTQYF
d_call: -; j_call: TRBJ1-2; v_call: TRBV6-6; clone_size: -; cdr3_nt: TGTGCCAGCAGGACACCCCTAGAAGGGTATGGCTACACCTTC; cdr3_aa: CASRTPLEGYGYTF
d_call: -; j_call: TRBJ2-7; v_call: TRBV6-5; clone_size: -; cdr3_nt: TGTGCCAGCAGTTACCGGGACGGATTGGGTGAGCAGTACTTC; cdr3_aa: CASSYRDGLGEQYF
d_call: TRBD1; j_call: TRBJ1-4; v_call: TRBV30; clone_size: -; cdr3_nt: TGTGCCTGGAGTGTTATAAGGGACAGGCGAATTCGGACTGTTTTT; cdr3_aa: CAWSVIRDRRIRTVF
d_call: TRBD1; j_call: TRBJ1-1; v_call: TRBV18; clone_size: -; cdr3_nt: TGTGCCAGCTCCCCTCAGGGGGGGCCGATGAACACTGAAGCTTTCTTT; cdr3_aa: CASSPQGGPMNTEAFF